This T cell receptor beta chain derives from a study of blood T cell repertoires in COVID-19. Study summary: Material from acute and convalescent COVID-19 was sourced from the United States, Italy and Spain.

Assay: immunoSEQ multiplex PCR; the TCRdb copy retains only in-frame clones and omits some. The repertoire includes more than 300,000 clones, about 91% of them detected once, and approximately 1.6% sits in the top ten. The CDR3 loop spans 10 amino acids. The ends lost 8 bases at V and 8 bases at J; junction bases unmatched: 5. Germline-derived CDR1 and CDR2 are GTSNPN and SVGIG (reference sequence). The Seattle site enrolled patients during active infection and followed them longitudinally. The sequence derives from a woman under 40 with COVID-19, enrolled during active disease. Sequencing input: peripheral blood. The chain links TRBV30 to TRBJ1-2; 7 nucleotides align to TRBD1. The CDR3 nucleotides are TGTGCCGTGGGACAGCAAGGCTACACCTTC. Its translation: CAVGQQGYTF.